This is a list of T cell receptor beta chains from one sample in a study of CD8 T cells in Susac syndrome. TCRdb called the immunoSEQ multiplex PCR reads again in MiXCR, with one record for every CDR3 protein. The sample records about 110,000 distinct CDR3 sequences, approximately 93% being singletons. Specimen: CD8+ T cells from PBMCs. These receptors were collected from a human donor with Susac syndrome. CDR3s include the opening cysteine and the closing phenylalanine or tryptophan. The D gene is left open where the match is weak. Rows may omit the clone size; those that give it use once, few, many or a size class.

v_gene	d_gene	j_gene	abundance	CDR3aa	CDR3nt
TRBV20-1	.	TRBJ2-7	.	CSATMTATYEQYF	TGCAGTGCTACGATGACAGCGACCTACGAGCAGTACTTC
TRBV9	TRBD2	TRBJ2-2	.	CASSVVSGEGFGELFF	TGTGCCAGCAGCGTAGTGAGCGGGGAGGGATTCGGGGAGCTGTTTTTT
TRBV4-1	.	TRBJ2-1	.	CASSQGVTSLRNEQFF	TGCGCCAGCAGCCAGGGGGTTACTAGTTTGAGGAATGAGCAGTTCTTC
TRBV4-1	.	TRBJ2-2	.	CASSQAFPENTGELFF	TGCGCCAGCAGCCAAGCTTTTCCTGAGAACACCGGGGAGCTGTTTTTT
TRBV4-2	.	TRBJ2-7	.	CASSQETGAVGKEQYF	TGTGCCAGCAGCCAAGAGACCGGGGCGGTTGGGAAAGAGCAGTACTTC
TRBV19	TRBD1	TRBJ1-1	.	CASSPRQGRMAEAFF	TGTGCCAGTAGTCCTCGACAGGGAAGGATGGCTGAAGCTTTCTTT
TRBV12-3/TRBV12-4	TRBD2	TRBJ2-7	.	CASSRPLLTSGGGYEQYF	TGTGCCAGCAGCCGCCCCCTCCTTACTAGCGGGGGTGGCTACGAGCAGTACTTC
TRBV18	.	TRBJ2-7	.	CASSPGQGGEYF	TGTGCCAGCTCACCCGGACAGGGAGGGGAGTACTTC
TRBV5-6	.	TRBJ2-4	.	CASSLAGGGKNIQYF	TGTGCCAGCAGCTTGGCCGGGGGCGGCAAAAACATTCAGTACTTC
TRBV9	TRBD1	TRBJ2-7	.	CASSVSVTGNEQYF	TGTGCCAGCAGCGTATCCGTGACAGGGAACGAGCAGTACTTC
TRBV5-6	TRBD1	TRBJ1-1	.	CASSFPTGGTEAFF	TGTGCCAGCAGCTTTCCCACAGGGGGCACTGAAGCTTTCTTT
TRBV29-1	.	TRBJ1-4	.	CSVQDRATNEKLFF	TGCAGCGTTCAAGACAGAGCAACTAATGAAAAACTGTTTTTT
TRBV29-1	.	TRBJ1-2	.	CSGQEDSLYGYTF	TGCAGCGGGCAAGAGGACAGCTTGTATGGCTACACCTTC
TRBV7-8	.	TRBJ2-5	.	CASSLDETQYF	TGTGCCAGCAGCTTAGACGAGACCCAGTACTTC
TRBV6-2/TRBV6-3	.	TRBJ2-2	.	CASSHDMTPYGRELFF	TGTGCCAGCAGTCACGACATGACCCCTTATGGCCGGGAGCTGTTTTTT
TRBV18	TRBD1	TRBJ2-7	few	CASSPSQGPPYEQYF	TGTGCCAGCTCACCGTCACAGGGGCCTCCCTACGAGCAGTACTTC
TRBV7-9	.	TRBJ2-1	.	CASSLSEQSYNEQFF	TGTGCCAGCAGCTTATCCGAGCAATCCTACAATGAGCAGTTCTTC
TRBV15	TRBD2	TRBJ2-7	.	CATSRDRGGSSYEQYF	TGTGCCACCAGCAGAGATCGGGGGGGCAGCTCCTACGAGCAGTACTTC
TRBV5-1	TRBD1	TRBJ2-1	.	CASSLGDRGYDNEQFF	TGCGCCAGCAGCTTGGGGGACAGGGGATACGACAATGAGCAGTTCTTC
TRBV20-1	TRBD2	TRBJ2-3	.	CSARGLAGVSADTQYF	TGCAGTGCAAGAGGCCTAGCGGGGGTATCTGCAGATACGCAGTATTTT
TRBV2	.	TRBJ2-7	few	CASRGGVYEQYF	TGTGCCAGCCGTGGGGGTGTCTACGAGCAGTACTTC
TRBV7-9	.	TRBJ2-7	.	CASSFPSETALSYEQYF	TGTGCCAGCAGCTTTCCGTCGGAGACAGCCCTTTCCTACGAGCAGTACTTC
TRBV4-1	.	TRBJ1-2	once	CASSQDSRGGYTF	TGCGCCAGCAGCCAAGATTCCAGGGGAGGCTACACCTTC
TRBV4-2	TRBD1	TRBJ2-7	.	CASRAGTGSYEQYF	TGTGCCAGCAGGGCCGGGACAGGTAGTTACGAGCAGTACTTC
TRBV6-5	.	TRBJ1-5	.	CASSVGHYSNQPQHF	TGTGCCAGCAGTGTCGGACATTATAGCAATCAGCCCCAGCATTTT
TRBV27	TRBD1	TRBJ1-2	.	CASSPDRAVDYGYTF	TGTGCCAGCAGCCCTGACAGGGCTGTAGACTATGGCTACACCTTC
TRBV7-6	TRBD2	TRBJ2-7	.	CASSATAGGYEQYF	TGTGCCAGCAGCGCCACAGCGGGGGGTTACGAGCAGTACTTC
TRBV4-3	TRBD2	TRBJ2-7	once	CASSQGVAGEEQYF	TGCGCCAGCAGCCAAGGTGTAGCGGGGGAGGAGCAGTACTTC
TRBV27	.	TRBJ2-1	.	CASSWRTPPYNEQFF	TGTGCCAGCAGTTGGAGGACTCCACCATACAATGAGCAGTTCTTC
TRBV29-1	TRBD1	TRBJ2-5	.	CSVEGGTGGFPETQYF	TGCAGCGTTGAAGGGGGGACAGGGGGCTTTCCAGAGACCCAGTACTTC
TRBV7-9	.	TRBJ2-5	.	CASLNLRTGLGETQYF	TGTGCCAGCTTAAATCTTCGCACAGGGTTAGGAGAGACCCAGTACTTC
TRBV29-1	.	TRBJ1-4	.	CSGLSGSGEKLFF	TGCAGCGGCTTATCTGGGAGCGGGGAAAAACTGTTTTTT
TRBV29-1	.	TRBJ2-3	.	CSVVFAERSTDTQYF	TGCAGCGTTGTCTTCGCAGAGCGAAGCACAGATACGCAGTATTTT
TRBV3-1	TRBD2	TRBJ2-4	.	CASSQDRLAGGAKNIQYF	TGTGCCAGCAGCCAAGATCGACTAGCGGGGGGTGCCAAAAACATTCAGTACTTC
TRBV6-1	.	TRBJ2-4	few	CASSTDVGIQYF	TGTGCCAGCAGTACGGACGTAGGCATTCAGTACTTC
TRBV7-9	.	TRBJ1-6	once	CASSLDRDNSPLHF	TGTGCCAGCAGCTTAGACAGAGATAATTCACCCCTCCACTTT
TRBV20-1	TRBD2	TRBJ2-1	.	CSAPSGGIHNEQFF	TGCAGTGCTCCTAGCGGGGGAATCCACAATGAGCAGTTCTTC
TRBV29-1	TRBD2	TRBJ2-1	once	CSVEGLPGTSEYNEQFF	TGCAGCGTTGAAGGCCTCCCCGGGACTAGCGAGTACAATGAGCAGTTCTTC
TRBV5-8	.	TRBJ2-2	.	CASSFIRELFF	TGTGCCAGCAGCTTCATCCGGGAGCTGTTTTTT
TRBV29-1	TRBD2	TRBJ2-1	.	CSVDGGLAGGYNEQFF	TGCAGCGTGGACGGGGGCCTAGCGGGGGGCTACAATGAGCAGTTCTTC
TRBV27	.	TRBJ2-3	.	CASSPWTGGEDTQYF	TGTGCCAGCAGTCCGTGGACAGGAGGGGAAGATACGCAGTATTTT
TRBV7-2	.	TRBJ1-5	few	CASSLAISNQPQHF	TGTGCCAGCAGCTTAGCAATTAGCAATCAGCCCCAGCATTTT
TRBV29-1	TRBD1	TRBJ2-5	.	CSVEEVRTGWEGETQYF	TGCAGCGTTGAAGAGGTCCGGACAGGGTGGGAAGGGGAGACCCAGTACTTC
TRBV27	TRBD2	TRBJ2-3	.	CASSPPSGGYSTDTQYF	TGTGCCAGCAGTCCGCCTAGCGGGGGCTACTCCACAGATACGCAGTATTTT
TRBV20-1	.	TRBJ1-2	.	CSARDPGVQNYGYTF	TGCAGTGCCAGAGACCCGGGGGTACAGAACTATGGCTACACCTTC
TRBV7-6	TRBD1	TRBJ1-5	.	CASSLSPGGLQPQHF	TGTGCCAGCAGCTTATCCCCAGGGGGCTTGCAGCCCCAGCATTTT
TRBV12-5	TRBD1	TRBJ1-1	.	CASGPGQQNTEAFF	TGTGCTAGTGGGCCGGGACAGCAGAACACTGAAGCTTTCTTT
TRBV5-4	TRBD2	TRBJ2-1	.	CASSPLAGSSYNEQFF	TGTGCCAGCAGCCCTTTAGCGGGGAGCTCCTACAATGAGCAGTTCTTC
TRBV5-6	TRBD2	TRBJ2-2	.	CASSLVVGFSGGPNTGELFF	TGTGCCAGCAGCTTGGTGGTGGGCTTTAGCGGGGGCCCGAACACCGGGGAGCTGTTTTTT
TRBV14	.	TRBJ1-4	once	CASSQGSDTLFF	TGTGCCAGCAGCCAGGGGTCTGACACGCTGTTTTTT
TRBV7-6	.	TRBJ2-7	once	CASSLSPLHYEQYF	TGTGCCAGCAGCTTAAGTCCCCTCCACTACGAGCAGTACTTC
TRBV5-8	TRBD1	TRBJ2-7	.	CASSDQPTGPGEQYF	TGTGCCAGCAGCGACCAACCGACAGGGCCAGGCGAGCAGTACTTC
TRBV20-1	TRBD2	TRBJ2-5	.	CSARDKGGGAAGETQYF	TGCAGTGCTAGAGACAAGGGCGGGGGGGCGGCCGGAGAGACCCAGTACTTC
TRBV7-9	.	TRBJ1-2	.	CASSLGEIYGYTF	TGTGCCAGCAGTTTAGGAGAGATCTATGGCTACACCTTC